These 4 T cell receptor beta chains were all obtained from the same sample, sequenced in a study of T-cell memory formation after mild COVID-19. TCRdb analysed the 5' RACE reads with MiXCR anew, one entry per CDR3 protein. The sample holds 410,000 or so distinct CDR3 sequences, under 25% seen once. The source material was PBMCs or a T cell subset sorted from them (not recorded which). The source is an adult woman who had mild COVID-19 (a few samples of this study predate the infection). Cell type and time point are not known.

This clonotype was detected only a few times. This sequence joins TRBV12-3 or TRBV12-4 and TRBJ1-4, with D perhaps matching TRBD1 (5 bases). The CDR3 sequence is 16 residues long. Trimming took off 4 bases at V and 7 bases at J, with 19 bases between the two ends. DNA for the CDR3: TGTGCCAGCAGTTCGGGGGGAGGGAGTGGAGGTGAAAAACTGTTTTTT. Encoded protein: CASSSGGGSGGEKLFF.

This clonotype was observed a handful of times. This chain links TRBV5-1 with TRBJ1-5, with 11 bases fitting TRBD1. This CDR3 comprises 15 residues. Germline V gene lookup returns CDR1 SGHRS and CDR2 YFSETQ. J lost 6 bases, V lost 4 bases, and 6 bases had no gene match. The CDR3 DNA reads TGCGCCAGCAGCGAGGGACAGGGGGTAGGTCAGCCCCAGCATTTT. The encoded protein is CASSEGQGVGQPQHF.

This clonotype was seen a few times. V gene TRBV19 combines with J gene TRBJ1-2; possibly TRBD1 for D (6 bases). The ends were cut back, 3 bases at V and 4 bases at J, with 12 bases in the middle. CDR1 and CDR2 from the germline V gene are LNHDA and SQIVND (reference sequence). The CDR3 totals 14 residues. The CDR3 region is CASSISGAGYGYTF. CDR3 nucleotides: TGTGCCAGTAGTATCTCGGGGGCTGGCTATGGCTACACCTTC.

This CDR3 reads CASGGTGRGAEAFF. The CDR3 DNA is TGTGCCAGCGGCGGGACAGGGAGAGGGGCTGAAGCTTTCTTT. The rearrangement links TRBV12-3 or TRBV12-4 to TRBJ1-1; TRBD1 matches at 9 bases. The CDR3 is made up of 14 amino acids. The ends lost 8 bases at V and 6 bases at J; junction bases unmatched: 10.